This TCR beta chain was recovered during a study of breast tumors, draining lymph nodes, adjacent tissues. Whole-study results and caveats: Data only fit, rather than demonstrated, lymph node origin of most tumor T cells. Luminal-like breast cancer showed significantly greater tumor-nontumor repertoire similarity than basal-like breast cancer did. Data fit most tumor T cells coming from lymph node, expanding in tumor. Tumor TCR diversity was below lymph nodes but above nontumor tissue.

The lymph nodes were axillary draining lymph nodes from breast cancer patients. Remarks on this clonotype: The antigen is undetermined.

One entry per CDR3 protein, called by TCRdb with MiXCR from the multiplex PCR reads. The sample records some 150,000 distinct CDR3 sequences, about 30% being singletons. From germline, CDR1 is DFQATT and CDR2 SNEGSKA (reference sequence). The trim removed 6 bases at V and 1 base at J, leaving 10 bases unmatched. The CDR3 length is 16 residues. The source material was axillary lymph node tissue. V is TRBV20-1 and J is TRBJ2-3, with TRBD2 matching 10 bases. The TCR originated in a female donor with breast cancer. Some clones in this sample may be carry-over from other donors' samples. This CDR3 reads CSATSSSGGRTDTQYF. The CDR3 bases are TGCAGTGCAACTTCCTCTAGCGGGGGCCGCACAGATACGCAGTATTTT.